A selection of T cell receptor beta chains follows, all from one sample in a study of monozygotic twins with inflammatory bowel disease. No DNA is given; TCRdb re-called the 5' RACE reads and lists each CDR3 protein once. Its table lists about 380,000 distinct CDR3 sequences. The source material was blood. Source of these receptors: a human donor with ulcerative colitis or Crohn's disease, or a healthy co-twin of an affected twin (not recorded which). Both conserved end residues are part of each CDR3. Fields, in order: J gene, V gene, CDR3 protein.

j_gene: TRBJ2-7; v_gene: TRBV20-1; CDR3aa: CSASRRTGAYEQYF
j_gene: TRBJ2-1; v_gene: TRBV10-3; CDR3aa: CAISEDTVGRRNEQFF
j_gene: TRBJ2-6; v_gene: TRBV4-1; CDR3aa: CASSQGGQVSGANVLTF
j_gene: TRBJ2-7; v_gene: TRBV12-3/TRBV12-4; CDR3aa: CARAGTVFYEQYF
j_gene: TRBJ2-7; v_gene: TRBV6-2/TRBV6-3; CDR3aa: CASSYGRDEQYF
j_gene: TRBJ2-7; v_gene: TRBV12-3/TRBV12-4; CDR3aa: CASSFLEPGETPYEQYF
j_gene: TRBJ1-4; v_gene: TRBV15; CDR3aa: CATSRDQGNGKLFF
j_gene: TRBJ2-1; v_gene: TRBV27; CDR3aa: CASTSSYEQFF
j_gene: TRBJ2-4; v_gene: TRBV12-3/TRBV12-4; CDR3aa: CASSLPGTDIQYF
j_gene: TRBJ1-4; v_gene: TRBV4-3; CDR3aa: CASSGDRGPFLNEKLFF
j_gene: TRBJ2-3; v_gene: TRBV30; CDR3aa: CACRTLWADTDTQYF
j_gene: TRBJ1-3; v_gene: TRBV6-1; CDR3aa: CASSPGVGAGNTIYF
j_gene: TRBJ1-1; v_gene: TRBV12-3/TRBV12-4; CDR3aa: CASTRIGDTEAFF
j_gene: TRBJ1-1; v_gene: TRBV25-1; CDR3aa: CASSEWGKVNTEAFF
j_gene: TRBJ2-5; v_gene: TRBV7-3; CDR3aa: CASIIKDPQETQYF
j_gene: TRBJ2-5; v_gene: TRBV10-3; CDR3aa: CAISEFQGSETQYF
j_gene: TRBJ2-2; v_gene: TRBV7-9; CDR3aa: CASSLVQGRTGELFF
j_gene: TRBJ2-7; v_gene: TRBV4-1; CDR3aa: CASSQAAPGSSYEQYF
j_gene: TRBJ1-4; v_gene: TRBV7-9; CDR3aa: CASSPGRSNEKLFF
j_gene: TRBJ2-1; v_gene: TRBV7-9; CDR3aa: CASSLWGTGKVDEQFF
j_gene: TRBJ2-7; v_gene: TRBV24-1; CDR3aa: CATSGPETPEQYF
j_gene: TRBJ2-7; v_gene: TRBV7-2; CDR3aa: CASSLGATGLSYEQYF
j_gene: TRBJ1-4; v_gene: TRBV14; CDR3aa: CASSQDRTGLGEKLFF
j_gene: TRBJ1-2; v_gene: TRBV24-1; CDR3aa: CARGDRSFDGYTF
j_gene: TRBJ1-6; v_gene: TRBV12-3/TRBV12-4; CDR3aa: CASSLKSSSPLQF
j_gene: TRBJ1-4; v_gene: TRBV18; CDR3aa: CASSPPSTNEKLFF
j_gene: TRBJ2-3; v_gene: TRBV25-1; CDR3aa: CASSDEGRPSTDTQYF
j_gene: TRBJ1-1; v_gene: TRBV9; CDR3aa: CASSKRQGNTEAFF
j_gene: TRBJ2-3; v_gene: TRBV10-3; CDR3aa: CAISDRAGVNTQYF
j_gene: TRBJ1-1; v_gene: TRBV20-1; CDR3aa: CSANRENTEAFF